A single sample gave rise to the 18 T cell receptor beta chains below, sequenced in a study of blood T cell repertoires in COVID-19. Profiling relied on immunoSEQ multiplex PCR, and the TCRdb table lists in-frame clones only, not all of them. This table holds 200,000 to 300,000 clones, 65% to 90% found once. Material for sequencing was peripheral blood. The receptors originated from a man in his thirties or forties with active or convalescent COVID-19.

The CDR3 loop reads CSVLGQGSSYEQYF. The CDR3, as DNA: TGCAGCGTCTTAGGACAGGGAAGCTCCTACGAGCAGTACTTC. The chain carries TRBV29-1 and TRBJ2-7; 8 positions match TRBD1. This CDR3 is built from 14 residues. The germline CDR1 and CDR2 sequences are SQVTM and ANQGSEA. Trimming cost V 6 bases and J 0 bases; bases outside gene matches: 7.

V usage is TRBV27 and J usage is TRBJ1-2, with TRBD1 matching 9 bases. CDR3 length: 13 residues. Unmatched junction bases numbered 2, after V lost 5 bases and J lost 4 bases. Germline CDR1 reads MNHEY; CDR2 reads SMNVEV (reference sequence). This chain's CDR3 is CASSTGGVYGYTF. CDR3 DNA: TGTGCCAGCAGTACAGGGGGCGTCTATGGCTACACCTTC.

This clone was observed a single time. This chain uses TRBV2 with TRBJ2-7; 7 bases line up with TRBD1. The CDR3 contains 14 residues. Germline CDR1 SNHLY, CDR2 FYNNEI. The J segment lost 3 bases and the V segment lost 6 bases, leaving 8 bases of the junction unmatched. The CDR3 DNA reads TGTGCCAGCAGCGAGGGGACAGAGCGCTACGAGCAGTACTTC. Amino acids: CASSEGTERYEQYF. The full variable domain, its missing parts supplied by reference TRBV2 and TRBJ2-7, is EPEVTQTPSHQVTQMGQEVILRCVPISNHLYFYWYRQILGQKVEFLVSFYNNEISEKSEIFDDQFSVERPDGSNFTLKIRSTKLEDSAMYFCASSEGTERYEQYFGPGTRLTVT.

The table lists this clone with a few counts. The chain has TRBV5-1 and TRBJ2-1; possibly TRBD1 for D (6 bases). There are 15 residues in the CDR3. V was trimmed by 1 base and J by 5 bases, leaving 13 bases between them. CDR1 is SGHRS, CDR2 YFSETQ, per germline. DNA of the CDR3: TGCGCCAGCAGCTTGCCCCTGACAGGAGACAATGAGCAGTTCTTC. Translating gives CASSLPLTGDNEQFF.

CDR3 protein: CSVDPDYGYTF. CDR3 in DNA: TGCAGCGTTGACCCGGACTATGGCTACACCTTC. V is TRBV29-1 and J is TRBJ1-2; no firm D call. This CDR3 region has 11 residues. Trimming took off 3 bases at V and 3 bases at J, with 5 bases between the two ends. Germline V gene lookup returns CDR1 SQVTM and CDR2 ANQGSEA.

This clone was counted once. The chain is built from TRBV7-9 and TRBJ2-1; D is perhaps TRBD1 (5 bases). V was cut by 8 bases and J by 6 bases, with 20 bases left in between. The CDR3 length is 15 residues. The V gene's germline CDR1 is SEHNR and CDR2 FQNEAQ (reference sequence). The CDR3 reads CASLSGPNNLNEQFF. CDR3 in DNA: TGTGCCAGCCTGTCAGGGCCGAATAACCTCAATGAGCAGTTCTTC.

The chain has TRBV28 and TRBJ1-6; 7 nucleotides line up with TRBD1. The CDR3 covers 15 residues. With 5 bases clipped from V and 8 bases from J, the junction kept 9 bases outside the gene matches. Germline V gene sequence: CDR1 MDHEN, CDR2 SYDVKM. The CDR3 nucleotides read TGTGCCAGCAGTGCGGCGACAGGGTGGGATTCACCCCTCCACTTT. It encodes CASSAATGWDSPLHF.

The rearrangement uses TRBV3-1 (or the pseudogene TRBV3-2) and TRBJ1-5; the match to TRBD1 covers 9 bases. The CDR3 consists of 21 residues. The trim removed 2 bases at V and 0 bases at J, leaving 17 bases unmatched. CDR1 is LGHDT and CDR2 is YNNKEL in the germline V gene (reference sequence). As DNA, the CDR3 is TGTGCCAGCAGCCAATCGCAGATGGGGGGACAGGGCAGGATTAGCAATCAGCCCCAGCATTTT. Protein product: CASSQSQMGGQGRISNQPQHF.

This chain connects TRBV5-5 to TRBJ2-1, with unresolved D. V lost 0 bases and J lost 6, with 13 bases in between. This CDR3 is 15 amino acids long. CDR1 and CDR2 from the germline V gene are SGHKS and YYEKEE (reference sequence). CDR3 residues: CASSLVVLVLNEQFF. As DNA, the CDR3 is TGTGCCAGCAGCTTGGTGGTCCTAGTACTCAATGAGCAGTTCTTC.

J is TRBJ1-1 and V is TRBV5-1, with D possibly TRBD1 on 5 matching bases. The CDR3 runs 15 residues. Per the germline V gene, CDR1 is SGHRS and CDR2 is YFSETQ. Deletions cut 0 bases from V and 4 bases from J, with 13 bases between. This CDR3 reads CASSLARGSPTEAFF. CDR3 nucleotide sequence: TGCGCCAGCAGCTTGGCCCGGGGGAGTCCCACTGAAGCTTTCTTT.

The V and J genes are TRBV6-5 and TRBJ2-7, with TRBD1 identical over 7 bases. CDR1 is MNHEY and CDR2 is SVGAGI in the germline V gene. The J segment lost 9 bases and the V segment lost 5 bases, leaving 4 bases of the junction unmatched. The CDR3 totals 11 residues. The CDR3 sequence is CASSTAGGQYF. The CDR3 DNA sequence: TGTGCCAGCAGTACGGCAGGGGGGCAGTACTTC.

The J gene is TRBJ2-5, the V gene TRBV25-1, with D possibly TRBD2 on 6 matching bases. Per germline, CDR1 MGHDK and CDR2 SYGVNS. V was trimmed by 1 base and J by 5 bases, leaving 14 bases between them. The CDR3 contains 15 residues. The CDR3 nucleotides read TGTGCCAGCAGTGAATTCCAGGGCGGGGCGGAGACCCAGTACTTC. It specifies CASSEFQGGAETQYF.

V usage is TRBV7-8 and J usage is TRBJ1-1; perhaps TRBD1 as D (6 bases). CDR3 length: 15 residues. In germline, CDR1 is SGHVS, CDR2 FQNEAQ. Trimming took off 1 base at V and 0 bases at J, with 9 bases between the two ends. The DNA of the CDR3 is TGTGCCAGCAGCTTAGAGAGGGGGATGAACACTGAAGCTTTCTTT. This gives the protein CASSLERGMNTEAFF.

There are a few counts of this clone. The chain has TRBV10-2 and TRBJ1-5; D uncertain. CDR1 is WSHSY and CDR2 is SAAADI in the germline V gene. The V gene lost 3 bases and the J gene lost 0 bases, with 3 bases spanning the gap. The CDR3 has 13 amino acids. CDR3 sequence: CASSDNSNQPQHF. As DNA, the CDR3 is TGCGCCAGCAGTGACAATAGCAATCAGCCCCAGCATTTT.

The genes are TRBV5-1 and TRBJ2-2; weak D call: TRBD2 (7 bases). V was trimmed by 0 bases and J by 0 bases, leaving 15 bases between them. Germline V gene sequence: CDR1 SGHRS, CDR2 YFSETQ. This CDR3 is built from 18 residues. As DNA, the CDR3 is TGCGCCAGCAGCTTGGACTTGGGGGGGCCCGCGAACACCGGGGAGCTGTTTTTT. Translation gives CASSLDLGGPANTGELFF.

The chain couples TRBV13 to TRBJ2-1; the D gene is possibly TRBD2 (7 bases). The CDR3 extends over 14 amino acids. V was cut by 5 bases and J by 9 bases, with 17 bases left in between. Per germline, CDR1 PRHDT and CDR2 FYEKMQ (reference sequence). CDR3 residues: CASSPLGGGPEQFF. The CDR3 bases are TGTGCCAGCAGCCCTTTAGGGGGGGGGCCTGAGCAGTTCTTC.

This clone is a singleton in its sample. This sequence joins TRBV7-9 and TRBJ2-2, with TRBD2 matching over 11 bases. Germline CDR1 SEHNR, CDR2 FQNEAQ (reference sequence). The CDR3 length is 13 residues. With V trimmed by 11 bases and J by 5 bases, 4 bases remained unmatched. The CDR3 loop is CAGRTSGTGELFF. CDR3 in DNA: TGTGCCGGCCGGACTAGCGGGACCGGGGAGCTGTTTTTT.

This clone was recorded once. The gene calls are TRBV6-5 and TRBJ2-3; TRBD1 matches at 7 bases. The CDR3 is 14 amino acids. The trim removed 6 bases at V and 3 bases at J, leaving 6 bases unmatched. Per germline, CDR1 MNHEY and CDR2 SVGAGI. The CDR3 loop is CASRDRTGTDTQYF. CDR3 sequence (DNA): TGTGCCAGCAGGGACAGGACAGGAACAGATACGCAGTATTTT.